This record concerns one TCR beta chain sequence. The data were obtained in a study of blood T cell repertoires in COVID-19. Germline V gene data show CDR1 as SGHAT and CDR2 as FQNNGV. Germline trimming cut 4 bases from V and 1 base from J; bases unmatched to any gene: 7. The CDR3 length is 16 residues. Original data processing: Researchers report that nucleated cell counts were estimated from reference gene primer amplification. Repertoires were generated with immunoSEQ multiplex PCR, while TCRdb's copy carries only in-frame clones and drops some. V and J calls and clone size follow that table, whereas D and trimming were derived from the DNA. This sample carries about 190,000 clones, around four fifths of them seen once, and the ten largest clones take over 5%.

The TCR comes from a woman aged 30 to 39 with acute or convalescent COVID-19. Sequencing used peripheral blood. This rearrangement joins TRBV11-2 to TRBJ2-7; 10 positions agree with TRBD2. The CDR3 sequence: CASSSRPSGGSYEQYF. For the CDR3, the DNA is TGTGCCAGCAGCTCCCGGCCTAGCGGGGGTTCCTACGAGCAGTACTTC. Supplemented by reference TRBV11-2 and TRBJ2-7, the full variable domain reads EAGVAQSPRYKIIEKRQSVAFWCNPISGHATLYWYQQILGQGPKLLIQFQNNGVVDDSQLPKDRFSAERLKGVDSTLKIQPAKLEDSAVYLCASSSRPSGGSYEQYFGPGTRLTVT.